This T cell receptor beta chain was retrieved from a study of identical twins. Points from the study as a whole: It was out-of-frame TCR alpha sharing in monozygotic twins that models underestimated. Abundant beta clonotypes from cord blood bore fewer insertions; memory repertoires lacked this pattern. The study drew conclusions from cross-sectional statistical analysis, not from following the same donors.

With template switching, a universal primer site was added, and the cDNA carried unique molecular identifiers. In TCRdb, the 5' RACE reads were re-called with MiXCR into one record per CDR3 protein. This table has around 1.7 million distinct CDR3 sequences, about 32% appearing once. The germline V and J ends were trimmed by 5 bases and 5 bases, with 15 bases remaining between them. The CDR3 runs to 14 residues. Looked up from germline, CDR1 is LNHDA and CDR2 is SQIVND (reference sequence). Concerning this clonotype itself: The antigen is unknown.

This TCR derives from a newborn girl in good health. V is TRBV19 and J is TRBJ1-2; perhaps TRBD1 as D (5 bases). Sequenced sample: cord blood. The CDR3 nucleotides read TGTGCCAGTAGTTTCCAGGGTATAAAATATGGCTACACCTTC. Its translation is CASSFQGIKYGYTF.